This T cell receptor beta chain was obtained from a study of blood T cell repertoires in COVID-19. Study in general: The analysed material was cDNA or gDNA that came from T cells, B-cell-depleted T cells, or PBMCs.

Trimming pared 1 base from V and 0 bases from J, leaving 14 bases between. This CDR3 comprises 16 residues. CDR1 is SGHRS, CDR2 YFSETQ, per germline. The participants were between 18 and 89 years old and came from 24 US areas. Before being deemed recovered, Cohort 3 donors had two negative PCRs, clearance, or symptom resolution. Per the original methods: Reference gene primers were amplified, and this amplification served to estimate nucleated cell counts. Sequenced by immunoSEQ multiplex PCR; TCRdb stores in-frame clones only, minus some. V, J and clone size were drawn from that table, and D and trimming were deduced from the DNA. The sample lists hundreds of thousands of clones; roughly nine tenths were seen once.

This TCR was sampled from a man aged 55 to 70 who had recovered from COVID-19. The sample consisted of PBMCs or T cells enriched from blood (not recorded which). J is TRBJ2-7 and V is TRBV5-1; D may be TRBD1 (5 bases). The CDR3 here is CASSLQNDRSSYEQYF. The CDR3 nucleotides read TGCGCCAGCAGCTTGCAAAACGACAGAAGCTCCTACGAGCAGTACTTC.